This T cell receptor beta chain was retrieved from a study of identical twins. One entry per CDR3 protein, called by TCRdb with MiXCR from the 5' RACE reads. The sample yields 250,000 or so distinct CDR3 sequences, roughly 7% seen once. This clonotype has at least ten counts. Its antigen is undetermined. This CDR3 has 15 amino acids. Germline CDR1 MNHEY, CDR2 SMNVEV (reference sequence). Deletions cut 6 bases from V and 0 bases from J, with 9 bases between. Overall study findings and caveats: Low generation-probability sequences were in excess among twin-shared out-of-frame alpha sequences. In zero-insertion analyses, partial confounding could arise from invariant MAIT and iNKT cells. The study drew conclusions from cross-sectional statistical analysis, not from following the same donors. Excess twin sharing in beta out-of-frame sequences was weaker.

Separately, the same data were catalogued under a study of yellow fever vaccine responses in identical twins.

The source of this sequence is a young woman in good health. Sequencing used memory (CD45RO+) T cells sorted from blood. The genes are TRBV27 and TRBJ2-6, with D unclear. The DNA of the CDR3 is TGTGCCAGCAGAACGCCAAGCTCTGGGGCCAACGTCCTGACTTTC. Translation gives CASRTPSSGANVLTF. Together with reference TRBV27 and TRBJ2-6, the CDR3 gives the full variable domain: EAQVTQNPRYLITVTGKKLTVTCSQNMNHEYMSWYRQDPGLGLRQIYYSMNVEVTDKGDVPEGYKVSRKEKRNFPLILESPSPNQTSLYFCASRTPSSGANVLTFGAGSRLTVL.